Detailed here is one TCR beta chain. The antigen it recognizes is unknown. No clone much larger than this one lies a single base away; base qualities are absent. Library construction relied on the immunoSEQ multiplex PCR assay. The authors' pipeline ran thus. During preprocessing, nonproductive sequences were removed, as were CDR3s that did not start with C, did not end with F or W, or were shorter than 7 amino acids. The MANAFEST web app identified antigen-specific clonotypes based on expansion compared with the reference and other culture wells. A clone was considered positive if significant expansion relative to the reference culture was observed in 2 of 3 replicate wells at an FDR below 0.05. To be called positive, a clone also had to show significant expansion compared with every other tandem well and an odds ratio greater than 5. Pairwise Levenshtein distance, computed with the stringdist R package after three terminal residues were trimmed from each end, was used as the measure of CDR3 homology. The immuneACCESS repertoire file appears here via TCRdb, limited to in-frame rearrangements. These files lack a portion of the clones; in checked studies, under half of the deficit traces to unresolved V genes, and the cause of the others is not known. V, J and clone size are taken as reported in that table, and D and trimming were inferred from the DNA itself. Recorded for this sample are tens of thousands of clones; about three quarters of them occurred a single time. Clones ranked in the top ten supply under 15% of the sample.

The data were taken from a study of CD4 T cells in relation to SARS-CoV-2 and coronaviruses (dated by TCRdb to about 2021). A note on the overall study: In the ViraFEST assay, PBMCs were cultured with antigen for roughly 11 days, after which TCR beta CDR3s were sequenced to identify antigen-specific clonal expansions. The negative reference condition was either a culture with an HIV-1 Nef peptide pool or a culture with no peptide. Patient-derived lymphoblastoid cell lines were used to map the HLA restriction of shared crossreactive spike epitopes. The study assessed, at the TCR clonotype level, memory CD4+ T cell crossreactivity between SARS-CoV-2 and common cold coronavirus spike proteins. Samples from a few pre-COVID donors and the naive versus memory experiments were sequenced with the Adaptive Biotechnologies TCR-sequencing kit; other data were Illumina-based. A different TCR-beta assay, based on Illumina, was used to sequence expansion assays from other donors in the study. Overall study outcomes, separate from this receptor: Small numbers of patients and of tested TCRs limited the study. In 65% to 70% of donors, memory CD4+ clonotypes turned up that crossrecognized SARS-CoV-2 and at least one common cold coronavirus spike. Crossreactivity analysis centred on spike protein, so crossreactivity against other viral proteins was not assessed. Crossreactive clones showed significantly weaker SARS-CoV-2-driven expansion than monoreactive clones, consistent with antigenic imprinting. Pre-pandemic and post-infection samples were not both contributed by any donor, so tracing of the source of pre-existing responses was limited.

CD4+ T cells from unexposed donors were collected before the COVID-19 pandemic (2011-2018). The EasySep CD4+ T cell isolation kit was used to isolate CD4+ T cells once the cultures had run for under twelve days. As cell numbers permitted, CD4+ T cells from unexposed donors were tested for reactivity to SARS-CoV-2 S and N and to four common cold coronavirus spike pools. PBMCs were cultured at 1.5 million to 2 million per well in IMDM supplemented with 5% human AB serum and about 9.2 IU/ml IL-2. Half of the culture medium was replaced with fresh IL-2-containing medium on days 3 and 7. In general, triplicate replicate wells were used for every peptide culture condition. The leukapheresis product for the unexposed donors was obtained through commercial purchase. PBMCs were isolated from leukapheresis product or whole blood by Ficoll-Paque PLUS gradient centrifugation. PBMCs were either cryopreserved at -140°C or used fresh in the expansion assay. The QIAamp Micro DNA Kit was used to extract genomic DNA from the CD4+ T cells.

Compared with germline, V lacks 4 bases and J lacks 3 bases; bases without a gene match: 7. The CDR3, from cysteine to phenylalanine, totals 15 residues. Only the CDR3 portion is preserved as DNA: 45 bases, with reading frame beginning at the first base. From the germline V gene, CDR1 is SGHRS and CDR2 is YFSETQ. Sequences were obtained from CD4+ T cells from PBMCs, cultured in vitro. The chain couples TRBV5-1 to TRBJ2-5, and 9 junctional nucleotides match TRBD2. The sequence was collected from a human donor in good health. The DNA is TGCGCCAGCAGCCCTGGATCTAGCGGGAAAGAGACCCAGTACTTC. Its protein reads: CASSPGSSGKETQYF.